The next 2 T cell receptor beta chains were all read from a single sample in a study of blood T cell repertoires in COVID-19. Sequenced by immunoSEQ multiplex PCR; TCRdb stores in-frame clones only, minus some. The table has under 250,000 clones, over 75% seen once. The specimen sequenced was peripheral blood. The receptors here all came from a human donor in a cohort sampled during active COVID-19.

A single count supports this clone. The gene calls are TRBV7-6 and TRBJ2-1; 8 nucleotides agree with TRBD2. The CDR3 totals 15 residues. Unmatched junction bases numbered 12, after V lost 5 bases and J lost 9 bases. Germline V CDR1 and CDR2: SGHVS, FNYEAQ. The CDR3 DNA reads TGTGCCAGCAGCCCCTTAGCGGGACGGTACGTTGAGCAGTTCTTC. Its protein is CASSPLAGRYVEQFF.

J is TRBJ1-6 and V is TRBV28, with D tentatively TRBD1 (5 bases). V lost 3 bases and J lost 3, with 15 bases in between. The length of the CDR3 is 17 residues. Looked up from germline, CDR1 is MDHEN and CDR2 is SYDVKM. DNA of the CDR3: TGTGCCAGCAGTTTTAGGGGTACAAGGTACTATAATTCACCCCTCCACTTT. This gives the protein CASSFRGTRYYNSPLHF.